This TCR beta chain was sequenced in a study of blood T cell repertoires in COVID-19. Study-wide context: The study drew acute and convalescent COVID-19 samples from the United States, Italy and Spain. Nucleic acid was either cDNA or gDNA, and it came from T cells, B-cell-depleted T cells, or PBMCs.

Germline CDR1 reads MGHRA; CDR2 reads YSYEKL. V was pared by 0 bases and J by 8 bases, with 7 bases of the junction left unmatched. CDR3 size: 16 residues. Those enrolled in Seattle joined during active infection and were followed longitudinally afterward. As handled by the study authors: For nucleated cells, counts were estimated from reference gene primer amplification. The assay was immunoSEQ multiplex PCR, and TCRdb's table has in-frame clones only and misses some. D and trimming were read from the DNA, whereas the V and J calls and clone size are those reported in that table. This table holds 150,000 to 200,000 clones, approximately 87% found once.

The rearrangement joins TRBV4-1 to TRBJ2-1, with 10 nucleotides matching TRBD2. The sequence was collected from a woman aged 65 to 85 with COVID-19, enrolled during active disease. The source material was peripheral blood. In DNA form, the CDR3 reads TGCGCCAGCAGCCAAGATCCTAGCGGGAGTTGGGATGAGCAGTTCTTC. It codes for CASSQDPSGSWDEQFF.